This is a list of T cell receptor beta chains from one sample in a study of naive and memory T cell subsets. TCRdb passed the UMI-ligation and nested PCR reads through MiXCR, listing each CDR3 protein once. The repertoire holds 130,000 to 150,000 distinct CDR3 sequences, with over 15% as singletons. The source material was naive CD4+ T cells from blood. The receptors derive from a human donor in good health. Each CDR3 is given with its conserved first and last residue. D genes are given only for firm matches. Part of the rows lack a size; the others show once, few, many or a class for expanded clones.

CDR3 length: 14; D gene: .; J gene: TRBJ1-1; V gene: TRBV5-1; clone size: .; CDR3 protein: CASSQLQGNTEAFF; CDR3 DNA: TGCGCCAGCAGCCAATTACAGGGGAACACTGAAGCTTTCTTT
CDR3 length: 17; D gene: TRBD1; J gene: TRBJ1-5; V gene: TRBV2; clone size: few; CDR3 protein: CASNVAGTVTSGQPQHF; CDR3 DNA: TGTGCCAGCAACGTAGCCGGGACAGTAACCTCGGGTCAGCCCCAGCATTTT
CDR3 length: 13; D gene: .; J gene: TRBJ1-2; V gene: TRBV29-1; clone size: few; CDR3 protein: CSVEEGSLYGYTF; CDR3 DNA: TGCAGCGTTGAAGAGGGGAGTCTCTATGGCTACACCTTC
CDR3 length: 12; D gene: .; J gene: TRBJ2-7; V gene: TRBV7-9; clone size: .; CDR3 protein: CASSYQGYEQYF; CDR3 DNA: TGTGCCAGCAGCTACCAGGGCTACGAGCAGTACTTC
CDR3 length: 14; D gene: .; J gene: TRBJ2-5; V gene: TRBV3-1; clone size: few; CDR3 protein: CASSQWMQAETQYF; CDR3 DNA: TGTGCCAGCAGCCAATGGATGCAGGCGGAGACCCAGTACTTC
CDR3 length: 14; D gene: .; J gene: TRBJ1-1; V gene: TRBV3-1; clone size: .; CDR3 protein: CASSQGSRTTEAFF; CDR3 DNA: TGTGCCAGCAGCCAAGGTTCAAGAACCACTGAAGCTTTCTTT
CDR3 length: 15; D gene: .; J gene: TRBJ2-6; V gene: TRBV6-5; clone size: .; CDR3 protein: CASSYRATGANVLTF; CDR3 DNA: TGTGCCAGCAGTTACAGGGCAACCGGGGCCAACGTCCTGACTTTC
CDR3 length: 13; D gene: .; J gene: TRBJ2-7; V gene: TRBV5-8; clone size: .; CDR3 protein: CASSWGTFYEQYF; CDR3 DNA: TGTGCCAGCAGCTGGGGCACCTTCTACGAGCAGTACTTC
CDR3 length: 12; D gene: .; J gene: TRBJ2-2; V gene: TRBV6-5; clone size: .; CDR3 protein: CASSPCGGELFF; CDR3 DNA: TGTGCCAGCAGTCCCTGCGGCGGGGAGCTGTTTTTT
CDR3 length: 13; D gene: .; J gene: TRBJ2-5; V gene: TRBV25-1; clone size: few; CDR3 protein: CASRVAIAETQYF; CDR3 DNA: TGTGCCAGCAGAGTAGCAATTGCAGAGACCCAGTACTTC
CDR3 length: 13; D gene: .; J gene: TRBJ2-1; V gene: TRBV6-2/TRBV6-3; clone size: few; CDR3 protein: CASSSLQGGEQFF; CDR3 DNA: TGTGCCAGCAGTTCCCTACAGGGCGGTGAGCAGTTCTTC
CDR3 length: 15; D gene: TRBD2; J gene: TRBJ2-1; V gene: TRBV7-2; clone size: few; CDR3 protein: CASSAGRGRNNEQFF; CDR3 DNA: TGTGCCAGCAGCGCAGGGCGCGGGAGGAACAATGAGCAGTTCTTC
CDR3 length: 16; D gene: TRBD2; J gene: TRBJ2-1; V gene: TRBV4-3; clone size: .; CDR3 protein: CASSQEAGGPYNEQFF; CDR3 DNA: TGCGCCAGCAGCCAAGAAGCGGGAGGGCCCTACAATGAGCAGTTCTTC